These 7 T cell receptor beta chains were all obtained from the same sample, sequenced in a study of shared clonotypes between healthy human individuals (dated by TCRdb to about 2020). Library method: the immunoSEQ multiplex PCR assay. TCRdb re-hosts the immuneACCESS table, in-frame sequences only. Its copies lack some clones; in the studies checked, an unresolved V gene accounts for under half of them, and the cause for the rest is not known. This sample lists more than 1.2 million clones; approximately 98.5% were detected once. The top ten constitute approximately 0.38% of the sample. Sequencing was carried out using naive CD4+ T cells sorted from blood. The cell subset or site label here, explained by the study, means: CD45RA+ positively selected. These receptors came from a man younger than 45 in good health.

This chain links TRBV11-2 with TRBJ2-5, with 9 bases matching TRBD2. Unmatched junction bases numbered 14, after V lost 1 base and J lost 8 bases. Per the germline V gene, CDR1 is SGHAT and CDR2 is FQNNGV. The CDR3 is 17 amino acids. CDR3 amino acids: CASSLVVLAGGPQTQYF. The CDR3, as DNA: TGTGCCAGCAGCTTAGTGGTACTCGCGGGAGGGCCCCAAACCCAGTACTTC.

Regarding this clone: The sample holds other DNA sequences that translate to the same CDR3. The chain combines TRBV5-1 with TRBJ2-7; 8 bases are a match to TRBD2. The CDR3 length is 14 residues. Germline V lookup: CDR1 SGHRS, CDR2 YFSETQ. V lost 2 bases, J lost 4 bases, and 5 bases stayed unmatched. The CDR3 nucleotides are TGCGCCAGCAGCTTCAGAGCGGGAGTGTACGAGCAGTACTTC. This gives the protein CASSFRAGVYEQYF.

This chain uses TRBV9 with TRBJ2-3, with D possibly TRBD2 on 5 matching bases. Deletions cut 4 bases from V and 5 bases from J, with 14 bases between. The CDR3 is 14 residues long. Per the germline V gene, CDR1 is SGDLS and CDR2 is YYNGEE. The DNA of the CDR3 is TGTGCCAGCAGCCCGGGAACGGTAGGAGATACGCAGTATTTT. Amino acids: CASSPGTVGDTQYF.

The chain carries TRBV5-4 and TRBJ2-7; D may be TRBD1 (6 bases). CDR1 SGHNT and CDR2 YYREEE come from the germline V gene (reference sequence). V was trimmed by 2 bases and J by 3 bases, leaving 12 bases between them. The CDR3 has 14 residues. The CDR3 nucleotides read TGTGCCAGCAGCTTTTACGGGACACACTACGAGCAGTACTTC. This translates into CASSFYGTHYEQYF.

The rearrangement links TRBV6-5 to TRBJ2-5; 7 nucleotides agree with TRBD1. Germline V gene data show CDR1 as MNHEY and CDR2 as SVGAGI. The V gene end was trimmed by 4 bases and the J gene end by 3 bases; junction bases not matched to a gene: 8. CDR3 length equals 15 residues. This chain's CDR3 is CASSSSGQTKETQYF. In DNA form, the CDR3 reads TGTGCCAGCAGTTCCTCGGGACAGACTAAAGAGACCCAGTACTTC.

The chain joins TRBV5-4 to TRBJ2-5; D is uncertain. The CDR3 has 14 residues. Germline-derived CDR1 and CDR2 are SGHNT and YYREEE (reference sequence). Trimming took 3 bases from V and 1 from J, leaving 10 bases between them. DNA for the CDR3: TGTGCCAGCAGCTCCGAGAGGTTCCAAGAGACCCAGTACTTC. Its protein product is CASSSERFQETQYF.

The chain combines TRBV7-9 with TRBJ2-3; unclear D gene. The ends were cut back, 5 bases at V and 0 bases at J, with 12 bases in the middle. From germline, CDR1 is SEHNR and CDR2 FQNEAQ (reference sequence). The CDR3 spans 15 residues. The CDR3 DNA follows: TGTGCCAGCAGCGTACGAAAAGCTAGCACAGATACGCAGTATTTT. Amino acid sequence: CASSVRKASTDTQYF.